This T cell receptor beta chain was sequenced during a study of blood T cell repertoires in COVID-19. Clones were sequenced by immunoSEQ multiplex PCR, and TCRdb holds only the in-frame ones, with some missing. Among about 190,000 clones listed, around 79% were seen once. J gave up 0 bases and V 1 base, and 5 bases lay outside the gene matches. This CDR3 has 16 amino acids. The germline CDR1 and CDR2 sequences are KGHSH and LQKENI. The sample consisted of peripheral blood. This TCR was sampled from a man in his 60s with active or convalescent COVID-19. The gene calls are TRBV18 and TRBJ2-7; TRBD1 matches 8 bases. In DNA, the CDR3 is TGTGCCAGCTCACCACTCGGACAGGGTAGCTCCTACGAGCAGTACTTC. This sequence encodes CASSPLGQGSSYEQYF.